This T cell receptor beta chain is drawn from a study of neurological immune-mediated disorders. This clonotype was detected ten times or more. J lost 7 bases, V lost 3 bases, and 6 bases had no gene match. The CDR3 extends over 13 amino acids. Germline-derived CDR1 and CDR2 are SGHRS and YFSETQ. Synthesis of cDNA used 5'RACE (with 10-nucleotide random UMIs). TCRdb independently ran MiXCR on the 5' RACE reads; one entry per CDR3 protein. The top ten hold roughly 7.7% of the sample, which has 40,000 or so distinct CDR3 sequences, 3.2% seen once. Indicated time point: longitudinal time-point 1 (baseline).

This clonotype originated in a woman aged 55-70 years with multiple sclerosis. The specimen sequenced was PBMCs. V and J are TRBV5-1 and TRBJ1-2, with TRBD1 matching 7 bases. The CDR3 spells CASSSPGGSGYTF. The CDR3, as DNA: TGCGCCAGCAGCTCCCCAGGGGGAAGTGGCTACACCTTC.